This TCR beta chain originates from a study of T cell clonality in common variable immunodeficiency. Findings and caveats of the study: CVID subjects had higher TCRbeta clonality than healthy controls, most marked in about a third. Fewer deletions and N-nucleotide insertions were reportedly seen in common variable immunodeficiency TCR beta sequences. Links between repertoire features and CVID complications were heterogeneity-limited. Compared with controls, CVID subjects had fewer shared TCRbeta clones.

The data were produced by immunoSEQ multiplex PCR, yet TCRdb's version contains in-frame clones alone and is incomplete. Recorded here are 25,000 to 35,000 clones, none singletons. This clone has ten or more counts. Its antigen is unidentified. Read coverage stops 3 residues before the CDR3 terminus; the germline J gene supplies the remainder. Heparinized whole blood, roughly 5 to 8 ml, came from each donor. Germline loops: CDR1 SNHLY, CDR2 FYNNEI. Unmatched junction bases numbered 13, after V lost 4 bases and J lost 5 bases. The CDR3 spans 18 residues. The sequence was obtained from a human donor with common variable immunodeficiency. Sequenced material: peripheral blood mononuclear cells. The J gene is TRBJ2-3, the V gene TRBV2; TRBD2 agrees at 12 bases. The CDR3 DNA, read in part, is TGTGCCAGCAGTGGCTTATACCCTAGCGGGAGGGCCGGAGATACG. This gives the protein CASSGLYPSGRAGDT. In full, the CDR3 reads CASSGLYPSGRAGDTQYF.